The 25 T cell receptor beta chains presented below share a single source sample, sequenced in a study of cytomegalovirus exposure and HLA in healthy donors. PCR employed 60 Vbeta and 13 Jbeta primers. Libraries were prepared by immunoSEQ multiplex PCR; TCRdb keeps only in-frame clonotypes and omits some of them. The table includes around 140,000 clones, 65% to 80% detected once. The source material was PBMCs. Source of these receptors: a woman aged 18-29 years in good health and CMV-seronegative.

V and J are TRBV7-9 and TRBJ2-7, with D possibly TRBD1 on 5 matching bases. Germline CDR1 is SEHNR and CDR2 is FQNEAQ (reference sequence). The CDR3 consists of 13 residues. The V end lost 5 bases, the J end lost 0 bases, and 8 bases lay between the germline ends. The CDR3 region has the DNA TGTGCCAGCAGCCCGACAGCCTCCTACGAGCAGTACTTC. This gives the protein CASSPTASYEQYF.

The table lists this clone with a few counts. V is TRBV20-1 and J is TRBJ1-2, with D tentatively TRBD1 (6 bases). Germline V gene data show CDR1 as DFQATT and CDR2 as SNEGSKA (reference sequence). This CDR3 contains 11 residues. V lost 6 bases, J lost 4 bases, and 9 bases lay in between. The CDR3 loop reads CSAADSYGYTF. The CDR3 DNA reads TGCAGTGCCGCGGACAGCTATGGCTACACCTTC.

The chain joins TRBV2 to TRBJ1-1; TRBD1 agrees at 9 bases. The CDR3 totals 17 residues. V lost 3 bases to trimming and J lost 0 bases; unmatched junction nucleotides: 8. CDR1 and CDR2 (germline): SNHLY, FYNNEI. The CDR3 bases are TGTGCCAGCAGTGATGAAGGGACAGGGACCTTGAACACTGAAGCTTTCTTT. Translation gives CASSDEGTGTLNTEAFF.

This sequence joins TRBV2 and TRBJ2-5; 7 positions agree with TRBD1. The J segment lost 4 bases and the V segment lost 11 bases, leaving 4 bases of the junction unmatched. The CDR3 runs to 11 residues. Germline CDR1 reads SNHLY; CDR2 reads FYNNEI. This CDR3 is CAHRGGETQYF. DNA of the CDR3: TGTGCCCACAGGGGTGGAGAGACCCAGTACTTC.

The chain uses TRBV10-2 and TRBJ1-2, with TRBD1 identical over 10 bases. The germline CDR1 and CDR2 sequences are WSHSY and SAAADI. V shed 3 bases and J 2 bases; nucleotides not matched to a gene: 3. The CDR3 sequence is 15 residues long. The CDR3 DNA sequence: TGCGCCAGCAGTGACCGGACAGGGGGAAACTATGGCTACACCTTC. Translated: CASSDRTGGNYGYTF.

V gene TRBV5-6 combines with J gene TRBJ2-7; TRBD2 might be the D (6 bases). Germline CDR1 is SGHDT and CDR2 is YYEEEE. The CDR3 length is 13 residues. Trimming cost V 2 bases and J 3 bases, with 9 bases left between them. CDR3 coding DNA: TGTGCCAGCAGCTTTTTGGGGGGCTACGAGCAGTACTTC. Translated, it gives CASSFLGGYEQYF.

The chain links TRBV29-1 to TRBJ1-2, with 8 bases fitting TRBD1. This CDR3 has 16 residues. With 1 base clipped from V and 3 bases from J, the junction kept 10 bases outside the gene matches. The germline V gene encodes CDR1 SQVTM and CDR2 ANQGSEA. The DNA for the CDR3 is TGCAGCGTTGAAGGCAGGGGGCTAGTAGTGGACTATGGCTACACCTTC. The encoded protein is CSVEGRGLVVDYGYTF.

The chain uses TRBV30 and TRBJ1-2; D is uncertain. The V and J ends lost 7 bases and 4 bases respectively, with 16 bases between them. The CDR3 is made up of 13 amino acids. Germline V CDR1 and CDR2: GTSNPN, SVGIG (reference sequence). CDR3 DNA: TGTGCCTCGGGGAGGGAACTGATCTATGGCTACACCTTC. Its translation is CASGRELIYGYTF.

V gene TRBV9 combines with J gene TRBJ2-7, with 8 nucleotides matching TRBD2. The V segment lost 3 bases and the J segment 4 bases; nucleotides outside the gene matches: 9. The length of the CDR3 is 15 residues. Germline V CDR1 and CDR2: SGDLS, YYNGEE. CDR3: CASSAGTRRGYEQYF. CDR3 sequence (DNA): TGTGCCAGCAGCGCCGGGACTAGAAGAGGGTACGAGCAGTACTTC.

The rearrangement joins TRBV6-6 to TRBJ1-4; 7 bases line up with TRBD1. Losses at the gene ends were 4 bases for V and 5 bases for J; bases not matched to a gene: 4. The CDR3 spans 14 residues. The germline gives CDR1 MNHNY, CDR2 SVGAGI (reference sequence). The CDR3 DNA reads TGTGCCAGCAGTTCAGGGGGTGAAAATGAAAAACTGTTTTTT. Residues: CASSSGGENEKLFF.

The chain joins TRBV7-9 to TRBJ2-1; TRBD1 aligns across 7 bases. V lost 6 bases and J lost 4; bases outside the gene matches: 9. The CDR3 length is 15 residues. Germline CDR1 reads SEHNR; CDR2 reads FQNEAQ (reference sequence). This chain's CDR3 is CASRHPGQTYNEQFF. For the CDR3, the DNA is TGTGCCAGCAGACATCCGGGACAGACTTACAATGAGCAGTTCTTC.

This clone was observed a handful of times. This chain uses TRBV4-1 with TRBJ2-2; D is perhaps TRBD2 (6 bases). The V gene lost 6 bases and the J gene lost 4 bases, with 18 bases spanning the gap. CDR1 is MGHRA and CDR2 is YSYEKL in the germline V gene. This CDR3 has 16 residues. Written as DNA, the CDR3 is TGCGCCAGCAGTCCCTATTTAGCGGTCCGCACCGGGGAGCTGTTTTTT. It yields the protein CASSPYLAVRTGELFF.

The rearrangement joins TRBV4-1 to TRBJ2-2, with 9 bases matching TRBD1. The CDR3 runs 15 residues. The germline CDR1 and CDR2 sequences are MGHRA and YSYEKL. V was pared by 4 bases and J by 7 bases, with 7 bases of the junction left unmatched. This CDR3 is CASSPGTGLFGELFF. CDR3 DNA: TGCGCCAGCAGCCCCGGGACAGGGTTGTTCGGGGAGCTGTTTTTT.

In its sample, this clone was seen once. The V and J genes are TRBV13 and TRBJ2-7, with 14 positions matching TRBD2. The CDR3 contains 19 residues. The germline V gene encodes CDR1 PRHDT and CDR2 FYEKMQ (reference sequence). The trim removed 5 bases at V and 1 base at J, leaving 13 bases unmatched. The CDR3 is CASSAGPGTSGSLSYEQYF. CDR3 bases: TGTGCCAGCAGCGCCGGACCCGGGACTAGCGGGAGCCTATCCTACGAGCAGTACTTC.

This clone appeared once. This chain connects TRBV5-4 to TRBJ2-7, with TRBD1 as a possible D gene (6 bases). V lost 0 bases and J 5 bases, leaving 15 bases between the germline ends. Germline V gene data show CDR1 as SGHNT and CDR2 as YYREEE (reference sequence). The CDR3 is 15 residues long. CDR3: CASSLGRGKIDEQYF. CDR3 in DNA: TGTGCCAGCAGCTTGGGAAGGGGGAAGATCGACGAGCAGTACTTC.

This chain links TRBV25-1 with TRBJ2-1; the D gene is possibly TRBD2 (5 bases). CDR3 length: 13 amino acids. The V gene lost 2 bases and the J gene lost 4 bases, with 6 bases spanning the gap. Germline CDR1 reads MGHDK; CDR2 reads SYGVNS. Here the CDR3 reads CASSEGGYNEQFF. The CDR3, as DNA: TGTGCCAGCAGTGAAGGCGGGTACAATGAGCAGTTCTTC.

This clone was detected only a few times. The chain is built from TRBV6-1 and TRBJ1-2; 8 bases map to TRBD1. The germline V gene has CDR1 MNHNS and CDR2 SASEGT. Losses at the gene ends were 4 bases for V and 6 bases for J; bases not matched to a gene: 4. The CDR3 loop spans 13 amino acids. The CDR3 bases are TGTGCCAGCAGTGCGACAGGGGAAGATGGCTACACCTTC. Translation: CASSATGEDGYTF.

This clone was seen only once. The V and J genes are TRBV6-1 and TRBJ1-1, with 7 positions matching TRBD1. This CDR3 is built from 13 residues. V trimming: 6 bases; J trimming: 4 bases; junction bases outside the gene matches: 5. CDR1 and CDR2 from the germline V gene are MNHNS and SASEGT. CDR3: CASRDRVPTEAFF. In DNA form, the CDR3 reads TGTGCCAGCAGAGACAGGGTTCCCACTGAAGCTTTCTTT.

The rearrangement uses TRBV6-1 and TRBJ1-2; no reliable D call. The CDR3 sequence is 11 residues long. V lost 11 bases and J lost 4, with 11 bases in between. Looked up from germline, CDR1 is MNHNS and CDR2 is SASEGT. The CDR3: CAAEAFYGYTF. The CDR3 nucleotides are TGTGCCGCCGAAGCCTTCTATGGCTACACCTTC.

V gene TRBV9 combines with J gene TRBJ1-3; no reliable D call. CDR1 and CDR2 from the germline V gene are SGDLS and YYNGEE. V was shortened by 0 bases and J by 0 bases, with 16 bases between the two germline ends. This CDR3 has 18 amino acids. For the CDR3, the DNA is TGTGCCAGCAGCGTAGACTTGCTGCTCAGAGGCTCTGGAAACACCATATATTTT. Its translation: CASSVDLLLRGSGNTIYF.

The gene calls are TRBV7-9 and TRBJ2-1; 13 nucleotides agree with TRBD2. The CDR3 runs to 17 residues. V was clipped by 5 bases and J by 8 bases; unmatched bases: 12. The V gene's germline CDR1 is SEHNR and CDR2 FQNEAQ (reference sequence). This chain's CDR3 is CASSVRTSGSQEDEQFF. In DNA form, the CDR3 reads TGTGCCAGCAGCGTGAGGACTAGCGGGAGTCAAGAAGATGAGCAGTTCTTC.

The CDR3 DNA reads TGTGCCAGCAGCCAAATCTTGGGACAGGGGCCCTCCGAGCAGTACTTC. This gives the protein CASSQILGQGPSEQYF. The chain is built from TRBV14 and TRBJ2-7; 10 positions agree with TRBD1. The germline V gene encodes CDR1 SGHDN and CDR2 FVKESK. V trimming: 2 bases; J trimming: 6 bases; junction bases outside the gene matches: 10. This CDR3 region has 16 residues.

The J gene is TRBJ2-7, the V gene TRBV6-5; D is possibly TRBD1 (6 bases). The CDR3 sequence is 14 residues long. V lost 8 bases to trimming and J lost 0 bases, with 14 bases between them. The V gene's germline CDR1 is MNHEY and CDR2 SVGAGI. DNA of the CDR3: TGTGCCAGCGGCCGGGACAAGAGCTCCTACGAGCAGTACTTC. Residues: CASGRDKSSYEQYF.

A single count supports this clone. The chain is built from TRBV9 and TRBJ1-5; D ambiguous. Trimming took 2 bases from V and 8 from J, leaving 11 bases between them. Germline V lookup: CDR1 SGDLS, CDR2 YYNGEE. The CDR3 runs 13 residues. CDR3 nucleotide sequence: TGTGCCAGCAGCGTTAGTGCCGGGAAGCCCCAGCATTTT. This codes for CASSVSAGKPQHF. Filled out from reference TRBV9 and TRBJ1-5, the complete variable domain reads DSGVTQTPKHLITATGQRVTLRCSPRSGDLSVYWYQQSLDQGLQFLIQYYNGEERAKGNILERFSAQQFPDLHSELNLSSLELGDSALYFCASSVSAGKPQHFGDGTRLSIL.

This chain links TRBV27 with TRBJ2-7, with a weak D call TRBD2 (5 bases). Germline V gives CDR1 MNHEY, CDR2 SMNVEV (reference sequence). The CDR3 is 15 residues long. Trimming stripped 6 bases from V and 4 bases from J, with 19 bases between. Written as DNA, the CDR3 is TGTGCCAGCAGCTATACTAGGGAAGGGTCTTACGAGCAGTACTTC. It translates to CASSYTREGSYEQYF.